This TCR beta chain was profiled in a study of blood T cell repertoires in COVID-19. Background on the study: The samples span acute and convalescent COVID-19 from the United States, Italy and Spain. Sample material is recorded as cDNA or gDNA derived from T cells, B-cell-depleted T cells, or PBMCs.

CDR1 is MNHEY, CDR2 SMNVEV, per germline (reference sequence). The CDR3 is made up of 16 amino acids. The V end lost 4 bases, the J end lost 3 bases, and 15 bases lay between the germline ends. In the original processing: Reference gene primer amplification yielded estimated nucleated cell counts. The repertoire was sequenced with immunoSEQ multiplex PCR; TCRdb's copy has only in-frame clones and lacks some. The V and J calls and clone size come from that table; D and trimming were worked out from the DNA. The sample has hundreds of thousands of clones; about nine tenths are singletons. This clonotype was sampled from a woman in her twenties or thirties with active or convalescent COVID-19. The sequencing input was peripheral blood. This chain uses TRBV27 with TRBJ1-4; a possible D gene is TRBD1 (6 bases). The CDR3 spells CASSSEKTGPNEKLFF. The CDR3 nucleotides read TGTGCCAGCAGTTCCGAGAAGACAGGTCCTAATGAAAAACTGTTTTTT. The full variable domain, completed using reference TRBV27 and TRBJ1-4, is EAQVTQNPRYLITVTGKKLTVTCSQNMNHEYMSWYRQDPGLGLRQIYYSMNVEVTDKGDVPEGYKVSRKEKRNFPLILESPSPNQTSLYFCASSSEKTGPNEKLFFGSGTQLSVL.